This entry concerns a single T cell receptor (beta chain). In the study's own analysis: Reference gene primer amplification gave nucleated cell count estimates. Sequenced by immunoSEQ multiplex PCR; TCRdb stores in-frame clones only, minus some. V and J calls plus clone size are reproduced from that table; the DNA served to infer D and trimming. Among around 220,000 clones listed, more than 85% were seen once. These data belong to a study of blood T cell repertoires in COVID-19. Study summary: The United States, Italy and Spain were the sources of the acute and convalescent COVID-19 samples. Sources were T cells, B-cell-depleted T cells, or PBMCs; the material itself was cDNA or gDNA.

The CDR3 length is 14 residues. The V and J ends lost 2 bases and 7 bases respectively, with 10 bases between them. Germline V gene lookup returns CDR1 SGHDT and CDR2 YYEEEE. The sequenced sample consisted of peripheral blood. The chain is built from TRBV5-6 and TRBJ1-6; maybe TRBD1 (5 bases). The origin of this receptor is a man aged 40-55 years with active or convalescent COVID-19. As DNA, the CDR3 is TGTGCCAGCAGCTTAACAGGATACAATTCACCCCTCCACTTT. It specifies CASSLTGYNSPLHF.